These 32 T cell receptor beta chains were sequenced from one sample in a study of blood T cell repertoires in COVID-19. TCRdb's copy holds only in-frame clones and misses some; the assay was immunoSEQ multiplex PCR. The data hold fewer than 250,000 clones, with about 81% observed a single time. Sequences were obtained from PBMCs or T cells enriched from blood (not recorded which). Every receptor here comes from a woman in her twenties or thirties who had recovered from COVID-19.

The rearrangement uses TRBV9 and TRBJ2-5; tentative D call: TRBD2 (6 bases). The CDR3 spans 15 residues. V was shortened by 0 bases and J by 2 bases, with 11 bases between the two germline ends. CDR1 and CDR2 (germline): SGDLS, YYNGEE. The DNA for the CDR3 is TGTGCCAGCAGCGTAGATCCGACTAGACAAGAGACCCAGTACTTC. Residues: CASSVDPTRQETQYF.

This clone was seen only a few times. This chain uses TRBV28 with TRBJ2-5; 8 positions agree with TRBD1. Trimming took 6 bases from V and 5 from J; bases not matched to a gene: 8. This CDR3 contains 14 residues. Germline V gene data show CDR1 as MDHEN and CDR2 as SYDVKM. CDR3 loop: CASSPQGAVETQYF. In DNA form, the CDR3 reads TGTGCCAGCAGCCCCCAGGGGGCGGTTGAGACCCAGTACTTC.

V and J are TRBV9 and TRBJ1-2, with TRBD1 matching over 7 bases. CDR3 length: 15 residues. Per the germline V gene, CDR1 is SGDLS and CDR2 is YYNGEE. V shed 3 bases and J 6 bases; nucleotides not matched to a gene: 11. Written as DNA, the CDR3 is TGTGCCAGCAGCGCAGGGGACAGTACATGGGATGGCTACACCTTC. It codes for CASSAGDSTWDGYTF.

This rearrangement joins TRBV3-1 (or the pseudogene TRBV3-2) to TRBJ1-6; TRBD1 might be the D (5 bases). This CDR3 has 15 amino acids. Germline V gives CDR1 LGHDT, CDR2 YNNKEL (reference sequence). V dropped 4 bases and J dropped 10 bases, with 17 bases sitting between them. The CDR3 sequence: CASSPSPQGASPLHF. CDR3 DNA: TGTGCCAGCAGCCCAAGTCCCCAGGGCGCATCACCCCTCCACTTT.

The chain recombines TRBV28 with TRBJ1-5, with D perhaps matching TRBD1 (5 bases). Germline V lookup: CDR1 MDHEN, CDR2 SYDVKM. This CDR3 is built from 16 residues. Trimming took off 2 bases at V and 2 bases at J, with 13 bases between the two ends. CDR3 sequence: CASSLRAGYGNQPQHF. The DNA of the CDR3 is TGTGCCAGCAGTTTAAGGGCAGGGTACGGCAATCAGCCCCAGCATTTT.

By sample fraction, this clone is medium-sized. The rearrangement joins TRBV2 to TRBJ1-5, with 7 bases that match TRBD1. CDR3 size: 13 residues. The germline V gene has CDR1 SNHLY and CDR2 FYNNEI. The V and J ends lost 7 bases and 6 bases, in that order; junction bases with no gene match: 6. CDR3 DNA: TGTGCCAGCAACGACAGGGCGGCTCAGCCCCAGCATTTT. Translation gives CASNDRAAQPQHF.

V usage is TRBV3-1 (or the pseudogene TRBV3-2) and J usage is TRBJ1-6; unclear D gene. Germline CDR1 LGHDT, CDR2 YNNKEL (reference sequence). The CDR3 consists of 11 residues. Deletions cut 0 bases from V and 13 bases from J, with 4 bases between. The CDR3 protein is CASSQDTPLHF. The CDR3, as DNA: TGTGCCAGCAGCCAAGATACTCCCCTCCACTTT.

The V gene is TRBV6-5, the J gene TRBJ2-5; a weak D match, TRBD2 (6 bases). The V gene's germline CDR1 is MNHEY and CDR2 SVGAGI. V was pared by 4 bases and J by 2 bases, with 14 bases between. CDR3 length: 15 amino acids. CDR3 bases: TGTGCCAGCAGTTGGGGGGAACAGGTTCAAGAGACCCAGTACTTC. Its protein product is CASSWGEQVQETQYF.

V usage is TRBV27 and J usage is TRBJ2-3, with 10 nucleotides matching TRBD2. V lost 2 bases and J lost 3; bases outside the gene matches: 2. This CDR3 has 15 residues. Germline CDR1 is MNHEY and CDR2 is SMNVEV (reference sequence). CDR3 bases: TGTGCCAGCAGTTTACTAGCGGGGGCGACAGATACGCAGTATTTT. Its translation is CASSLLAGATDTQYF.

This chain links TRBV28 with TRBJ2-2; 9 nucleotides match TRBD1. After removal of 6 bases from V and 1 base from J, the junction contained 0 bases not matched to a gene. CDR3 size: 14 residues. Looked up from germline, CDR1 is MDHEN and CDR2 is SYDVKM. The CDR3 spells CASRTGGNTGELFF. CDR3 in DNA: TGTGCCAGCAGGACAGGGGGGAACACCGGGGAGCTGTTTTTT.

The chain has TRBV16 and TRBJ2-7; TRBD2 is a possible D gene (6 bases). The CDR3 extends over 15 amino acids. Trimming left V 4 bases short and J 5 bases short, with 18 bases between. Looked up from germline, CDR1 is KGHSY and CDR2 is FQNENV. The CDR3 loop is CASSLPGPGDDEQYF. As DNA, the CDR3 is TGTGCCAGCAGCCTCCCTGGGCCGGGGGATGACGAGCAGTACTTC. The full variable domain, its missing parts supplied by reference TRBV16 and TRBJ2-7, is GEEVAQTPKHLVRGEGQKAKLYCAPIKGHSYVFWYQQVLKNEFKFLISFQNENVFDETGMPKERFSAKCLPNSPCSLEIQATKLEDSAVYFCASSLPGPGDDEQYFGPGTRLTVT.

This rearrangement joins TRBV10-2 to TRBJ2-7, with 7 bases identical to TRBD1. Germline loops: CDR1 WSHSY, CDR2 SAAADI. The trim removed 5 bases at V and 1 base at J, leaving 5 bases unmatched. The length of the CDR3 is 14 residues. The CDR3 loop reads CASSNRGRSYEQYV. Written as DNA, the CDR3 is TGCGCCAGCAGTAACAGGGGCCGTTCCTACGAGCAGTACGTC.

This CDR3 reads CASSEEGRSNQPQHF. CDR3 in DNA: TGCGCCAGCAGTGAGGAGGGGCGAAGCAATCAGCCCCAGCATTTT. This chain links TRBV5-1 with TRBJ1-5; tentative D call: TRBD1 (5 bases). Per germline, CDR1 SGHRS and CDR2 YFSETQ. This CDR3 contains 15 residues. V shed 5 bases and J shed 1 base, with 13 bases lying between them.

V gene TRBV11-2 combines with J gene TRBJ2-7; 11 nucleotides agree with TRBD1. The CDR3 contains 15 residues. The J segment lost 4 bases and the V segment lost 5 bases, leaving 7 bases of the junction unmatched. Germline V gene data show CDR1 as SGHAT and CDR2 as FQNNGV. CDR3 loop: CASSPRTGGLYEQYV. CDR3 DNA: TGTGCCAGCAGCCCTCGGACAGGGGGCCTTTACGAGCAGTACGTC.

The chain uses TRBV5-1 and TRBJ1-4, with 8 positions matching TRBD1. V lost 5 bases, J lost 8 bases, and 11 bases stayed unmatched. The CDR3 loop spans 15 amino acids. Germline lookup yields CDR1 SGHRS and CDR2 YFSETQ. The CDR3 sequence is CASRRPETGEEKLFF. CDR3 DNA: TGCGCCAGCAGACGCCCCGAGACAGGGGAAGAAAAACTGTTTTTT.

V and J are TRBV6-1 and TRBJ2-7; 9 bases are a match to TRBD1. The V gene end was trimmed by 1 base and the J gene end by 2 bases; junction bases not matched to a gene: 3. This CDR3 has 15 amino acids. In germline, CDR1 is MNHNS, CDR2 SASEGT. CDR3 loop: CASSEGGTGTYEQYV. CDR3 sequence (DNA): TGTGCCAGCAGTGAAGGCGGGACAGGGACCTACGAGCAGTACGTC.

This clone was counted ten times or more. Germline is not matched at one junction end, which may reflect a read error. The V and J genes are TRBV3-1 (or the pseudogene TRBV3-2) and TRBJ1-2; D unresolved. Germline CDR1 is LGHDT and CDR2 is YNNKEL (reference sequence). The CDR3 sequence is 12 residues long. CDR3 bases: TGTGCCAGCAGCCAAGACTCCGGGAGGCCACACTTC. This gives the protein CASSQDSGRPHF.

CDR3 in DNA: TGTGCCAGCAGCTTGACAGGGAAGGGCTACACCTTC. This gives the protein CASSLTGKGYTF. V usage is TRBV5-4 and J usage is TRBJ1-2, with D perhaps matching TRBD1 (6 bases). Germline V gene lookup returns CDR1 SGHNT and CDR2 YYREEE (reference sequence). Trimming pared 1 base from V and 8 bases from J, leaving 9 bases between. This CDR3 region has 12 residues. The entire variable domain, with the rest obtained from reference TRBV5-4 and TRBJ1-2, is as follows: ETGVTQSPTHLIKTRGQQVTLRCSSQSGHNTVSWYQQALGQGPQFIFQYYREEENGRGNFPPRFSGLQFPNYSSELNVNALELDDSALYLCASSLTGKGYTFGSGTRLTVV.

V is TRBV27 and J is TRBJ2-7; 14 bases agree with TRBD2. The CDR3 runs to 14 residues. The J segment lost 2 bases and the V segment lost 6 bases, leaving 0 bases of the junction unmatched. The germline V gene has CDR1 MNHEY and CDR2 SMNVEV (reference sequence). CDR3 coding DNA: TGTGCCAGCAGGGGACTAGCGGGAGCCTACGAGCAGTACTTC. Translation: CASRGLAGAYEQYF.

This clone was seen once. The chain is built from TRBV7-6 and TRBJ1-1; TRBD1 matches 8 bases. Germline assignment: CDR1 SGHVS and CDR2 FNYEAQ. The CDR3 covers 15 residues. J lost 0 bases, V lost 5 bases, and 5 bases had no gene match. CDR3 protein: CASSEGQAMNTEAFF. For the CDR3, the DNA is TGTGCCAGCAGCGAGGGACAGGCTATGAACACTGAAGCTTTCTTT.

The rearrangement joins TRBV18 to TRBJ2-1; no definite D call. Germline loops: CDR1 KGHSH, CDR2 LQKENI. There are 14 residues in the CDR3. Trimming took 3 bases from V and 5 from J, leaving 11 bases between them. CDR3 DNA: TGTGCCAGCTCACCGAGTGCGAGGAACAATGAGCAGTTCTTC. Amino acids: CASSPSARNNEQFF.

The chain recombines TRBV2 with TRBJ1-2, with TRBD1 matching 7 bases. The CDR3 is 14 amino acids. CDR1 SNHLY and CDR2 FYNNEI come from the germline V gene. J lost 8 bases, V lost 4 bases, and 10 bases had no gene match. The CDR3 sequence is CASSAKQGSYGYTF. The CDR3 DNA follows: TGTGCCAGCAGTGCCAAACAGGGGTCGTACGGCTACACCTTC.

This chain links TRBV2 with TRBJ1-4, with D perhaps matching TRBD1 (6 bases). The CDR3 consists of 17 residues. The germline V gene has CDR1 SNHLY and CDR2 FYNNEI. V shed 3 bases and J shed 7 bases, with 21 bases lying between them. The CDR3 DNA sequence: TGTGCCAGCAGTGAGGGGACGAACAGGGCAATTCGTGAAAAACTGTTTTTT. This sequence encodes CASSEGTNRAIREKLFF. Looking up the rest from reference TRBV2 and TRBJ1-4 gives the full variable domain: EPEVTQTPSHQVTQMGQEVILRCVPISNHLYFYWYRQILGQKVEFLVSFYNNEISEKSEIFDDQFSVERPDGSNFTLKIRSTKLEDSAMYFCASSEGTNRAIREKLFFGSGTQLSVL.

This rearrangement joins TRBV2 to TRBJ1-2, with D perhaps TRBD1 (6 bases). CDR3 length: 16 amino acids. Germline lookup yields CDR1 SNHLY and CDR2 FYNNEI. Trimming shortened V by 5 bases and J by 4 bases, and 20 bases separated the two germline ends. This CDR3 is CASSLSEGGGTYGYTF. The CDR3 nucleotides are TGTGCCAGCAGTTTGTCCGAAGGGGGAGGGACCTATGGCTACACCTTC.

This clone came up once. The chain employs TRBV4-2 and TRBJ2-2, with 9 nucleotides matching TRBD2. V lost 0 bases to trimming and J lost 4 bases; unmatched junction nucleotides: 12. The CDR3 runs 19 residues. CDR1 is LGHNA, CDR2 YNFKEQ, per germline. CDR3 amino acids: CASSQEGVAGARGTGELFF. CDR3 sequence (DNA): TGTGCCAGCAGCCAAGAAGGGGTAGCGGGGGCCCGCGGCACCGGGGAGCTGTTTTTT.

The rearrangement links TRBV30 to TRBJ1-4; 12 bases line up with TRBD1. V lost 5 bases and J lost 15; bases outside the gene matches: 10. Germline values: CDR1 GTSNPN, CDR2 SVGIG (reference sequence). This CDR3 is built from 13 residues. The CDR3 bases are TGTGCCTGGGGGGACAGGGGGCCCGGGTTCTTGTTTTTT. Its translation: CAWGDRGPGFLFF.

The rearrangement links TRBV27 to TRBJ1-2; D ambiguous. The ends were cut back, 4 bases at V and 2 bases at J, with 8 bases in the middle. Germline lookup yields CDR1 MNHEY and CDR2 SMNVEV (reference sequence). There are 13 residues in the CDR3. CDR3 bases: TGTGCCAGCAGTTCCCCTAAAAACTATGGCTACACCTTC. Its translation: CASSSPKNYGYTF.

The CDR3 loop is CASSLASGQGAANEKLFF. The DNA for the CDR3 is TGTGCCAGCAGCTTAGCGTCGGGACAGGGGGCTGCTAATGAAAAACTGTTTTTT. The chain carries TRBV7-9 and TRBJ1-4; 12 bases line up with TRBD1. The germline gives CDR1 SEHNR, CDR2 FQNEAQ (reference sequence). The length of the CDR3 is 18 residues. J lost 3 bases, V lost 0 bases, and 5 bases had no gene match.

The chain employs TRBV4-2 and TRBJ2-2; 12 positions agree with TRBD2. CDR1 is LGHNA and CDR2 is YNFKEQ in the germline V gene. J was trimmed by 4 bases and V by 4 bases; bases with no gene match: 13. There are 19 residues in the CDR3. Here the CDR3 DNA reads TGTGCCAGCAGCCGAAGCCCCACTAGCGGGGGGACCCCCACCGGGGAGCTGTTTTTT. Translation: CASSRSPTSGGTPTGELFF.

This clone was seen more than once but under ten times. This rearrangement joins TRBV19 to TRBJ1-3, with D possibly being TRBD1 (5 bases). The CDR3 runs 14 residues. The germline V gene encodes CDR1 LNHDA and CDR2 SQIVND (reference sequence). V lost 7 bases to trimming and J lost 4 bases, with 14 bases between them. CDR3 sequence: CASIIGGAGNTIYF. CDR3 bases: TGTGCCAGTATCATCGGGGGAGCAGGAAACACCATATATTTT.

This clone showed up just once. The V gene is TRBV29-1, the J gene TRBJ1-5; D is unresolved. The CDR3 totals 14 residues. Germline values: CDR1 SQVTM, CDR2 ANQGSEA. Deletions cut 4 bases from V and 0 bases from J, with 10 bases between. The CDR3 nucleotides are TGCAGCGTTGCGGCGGGAAATAGCAATCAGCCCCAGCATTTT. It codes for CSVAAGNSNQPQHF.

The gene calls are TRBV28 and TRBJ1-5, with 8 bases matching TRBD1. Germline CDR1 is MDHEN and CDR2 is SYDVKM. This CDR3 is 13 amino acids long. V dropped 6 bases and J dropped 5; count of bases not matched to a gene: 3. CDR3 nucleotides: TGTGCCAGCAGGATGACAGGGGATCAGCCCCAGCATTTT. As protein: CASRMTGDQPQHF. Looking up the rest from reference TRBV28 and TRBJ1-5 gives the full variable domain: DVKVTQSSRYLVKRTGEKVFLECVQDMDHENMFWYRQDPGLGLRLIYFSYDVKMKEKGDIPEGYSVSREKKERFSLILESASTNQTSMYLCASRMTGDQPQHFGDGTRLSIL.